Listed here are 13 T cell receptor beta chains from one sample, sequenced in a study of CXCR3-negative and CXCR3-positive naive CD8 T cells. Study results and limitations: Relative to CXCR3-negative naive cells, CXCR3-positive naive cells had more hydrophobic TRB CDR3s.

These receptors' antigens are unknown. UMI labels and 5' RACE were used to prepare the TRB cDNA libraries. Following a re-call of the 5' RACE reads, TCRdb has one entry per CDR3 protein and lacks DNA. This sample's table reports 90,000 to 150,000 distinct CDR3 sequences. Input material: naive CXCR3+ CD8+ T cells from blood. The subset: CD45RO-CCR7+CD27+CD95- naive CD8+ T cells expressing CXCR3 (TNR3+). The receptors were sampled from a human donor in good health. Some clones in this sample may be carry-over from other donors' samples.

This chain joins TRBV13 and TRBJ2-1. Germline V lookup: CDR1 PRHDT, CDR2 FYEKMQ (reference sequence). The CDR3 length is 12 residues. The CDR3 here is CASSLSDNEQFF.

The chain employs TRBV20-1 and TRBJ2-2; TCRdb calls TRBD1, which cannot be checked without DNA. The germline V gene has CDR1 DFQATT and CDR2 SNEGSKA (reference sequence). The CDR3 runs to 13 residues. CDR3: CSATSGPTWELFF.

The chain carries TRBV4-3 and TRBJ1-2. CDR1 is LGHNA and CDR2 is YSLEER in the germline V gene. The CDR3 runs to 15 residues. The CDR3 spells CASSQDASQLYGCTF.

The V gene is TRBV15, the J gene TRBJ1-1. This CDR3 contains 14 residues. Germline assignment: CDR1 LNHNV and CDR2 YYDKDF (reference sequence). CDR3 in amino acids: CATSRPAENTEAYF.

The CDR3 region is CAWSEENSYEQYF. The chain employs TRBV30 and TRBJ2-7. Germline V gene lookup returns CDR1 GTSNPN and CDR2 SVGIG (reference sequence). The CDR3 length is 13 residues. Using reference TRBV30 and TRBJ2-7 for the parts outside the CDR3, the full variable domain is SQTIHQWPATLVQPVGSPLSLECTVEGTSNPNLYWYRQAAGRGLQLLFYSVGIGQISSEVPQNLSASRPQDRQFILSSKKLLLSDSGFYLCAWSEENSYEQYFGPGTRLTVT.

CDR3 region: CASSPTWPLYQETQYF. The chain employs TRBV28 and TRBJ2-5; absent DNA, TCRdb's TRBD1 call cannot be checked. Germline V gene lookup returns CDR1 MDHEN and CDR2 SYDVKM. The CDR3 runs 16 residues.

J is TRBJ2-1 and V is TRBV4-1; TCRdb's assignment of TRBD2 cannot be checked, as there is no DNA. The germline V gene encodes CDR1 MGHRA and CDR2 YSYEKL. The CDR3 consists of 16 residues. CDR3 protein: CASSQGAQNPYNEQFF.

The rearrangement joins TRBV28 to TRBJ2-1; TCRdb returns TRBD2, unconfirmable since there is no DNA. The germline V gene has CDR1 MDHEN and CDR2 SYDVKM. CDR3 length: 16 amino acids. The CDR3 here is CASSPIAGALYNEQFF.

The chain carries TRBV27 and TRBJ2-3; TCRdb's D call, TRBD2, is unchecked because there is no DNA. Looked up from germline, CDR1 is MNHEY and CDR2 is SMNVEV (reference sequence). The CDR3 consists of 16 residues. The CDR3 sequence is CASSFRTSIVPDTQYF.

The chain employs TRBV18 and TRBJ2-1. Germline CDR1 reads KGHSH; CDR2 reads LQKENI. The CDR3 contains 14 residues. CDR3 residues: CASSPWISPHEQFF.

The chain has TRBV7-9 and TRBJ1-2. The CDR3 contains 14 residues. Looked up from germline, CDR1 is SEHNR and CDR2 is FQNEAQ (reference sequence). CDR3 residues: CASSFTWTADGYTF.

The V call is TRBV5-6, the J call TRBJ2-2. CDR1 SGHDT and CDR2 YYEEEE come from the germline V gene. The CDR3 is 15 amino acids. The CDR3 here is CASSWAGMNTGELFF. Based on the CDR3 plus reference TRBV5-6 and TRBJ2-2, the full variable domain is DAGVTQSPTHLIKTRGQQVTLRCSPKSGHDTVSWYQQALGQGPQFIFQYYEEEERQRGNFPDRFSGHQFPNYSSELNVNALLLGDSALYLCASSWAGMNTGELFFGEGSRLTVL.

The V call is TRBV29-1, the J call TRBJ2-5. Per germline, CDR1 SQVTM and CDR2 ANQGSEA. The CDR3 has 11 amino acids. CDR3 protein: CSADTEETQYF.